This entry describes one TCR beta chain. No antigen is known for it. A junction end diverges from the germline sequence, so it may reflect a read error. Germline CDR1 is SSHAT and CDR2 is FNYEAQ (reference sequence). This CDR3 contains 15 residues. The data derive from a study of cytomegalovirus exposure and HLA in healthy donors. PCR used 60 Vbeta primers and 13 Jbeta primers. TCRdb's table, derived via immunoSEQ multiplex PCR, lists solely in-frame clones and lacks some. The sample shows roughly 120,000 clones, approximately 80% of them seen only once. Whole-study results and caveats: Presence/absence analyses supposed approximately even sequencing depth among donors. In a later analysis, V- and J-gene trimming of beta chains associated with a DCLRE1C missense variant, replicated independently. The study listed some 160 cytomegalovirus-associated TCR beta chains.

The sample taken for sequencing was PBMCs. The V gene is TRBV7-7, the J gene TRBJ2-2, with D possibly being TRBD2 (5 bases). This clonotype was sampled from a man in his forties or fifties in good health and CMV-seropositive. The chain's CDR3 is CASSPAGLSVGELFF. CDR3 nucleotide sequence: TGTGCTAGCAGCCCCGCGGGCCTCAGTGTCGGGGAGCTGTTTTTT.